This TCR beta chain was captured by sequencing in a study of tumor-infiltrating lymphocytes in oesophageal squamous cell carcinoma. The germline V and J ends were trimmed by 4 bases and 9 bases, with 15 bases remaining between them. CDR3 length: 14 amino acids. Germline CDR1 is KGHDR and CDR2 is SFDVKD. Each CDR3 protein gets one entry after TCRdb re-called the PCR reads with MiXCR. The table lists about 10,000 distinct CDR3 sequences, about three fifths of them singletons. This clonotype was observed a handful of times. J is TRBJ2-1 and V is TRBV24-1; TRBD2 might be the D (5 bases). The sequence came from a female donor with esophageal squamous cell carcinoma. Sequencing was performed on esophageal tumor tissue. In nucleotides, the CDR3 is TGTGCCACCAGTGAGCGGGCCCCCATGGGTGAGCAGTTCTTC. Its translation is CATSERAPMGEQFF.